This T cell receptor (beta chain) was sequenced in a study of blood T cell repertoires in COVID-19. Background on the study: Sources were T cells, B-cell-depleted T cells, or PBMCs; the material itself was cDNA or gDNA.

Authors' processing steps: How many nucleated cells were present was estimated from reference gene primer amplification. Only in-frame clones appear in the TCRdb table, and some are missing; sequencing was by immunoSEQ multiplex PCR. That table supplies the V and J calls and clone size; D and trimming were determined from the DNA. The sample holds about 310,000 clones, around nine tenths seen once. CDR1 GTSNPN and CDR2 SVGIG come from the germline V gene (reference sequence). V lost 0 bases and J lost 8, with 13 bases in between. This CDR3 region has 13 residues. The sequencing sample was made of PBMCs or T cells enriched from blood (not recorded which). This chain connects TRBV30 to TRBJ1-2; no clear D gene. The TCR originated in a woman in her thirties who had recovered from COVID-19. CDR3 sequence: CAWSVLETRGYTF. In DNA form, the CDR3 reads TGTGCCTGGAGTGTACTAGAGACAAGGGGCTACACCTTC. The full variable domain, in which reference TRBV30 and TRBJ1-2 provide the parts outside the CDR3, is SQTIHQWPATLVQPVGSPLSLECTVEGTSNPNLYWYRQAAGRGLQLLFYSVGIGQISSEVPQNLSASRPQDRQFILSSKKLLLSDSGFYLCAWSVLETRGYTFGSGTRLTVV.